This entry features one TCR beta chain sequence. Antigen unknown. CDR1 is SGHAT, CDR2 FQNNGV, per germline. This CDR3 is built from 15 residues. The data derive from a study of cytomegalovirus exposure and HLA in healthy donors. Findings and limits, study-wide: Most CMV-associated TCR beta chains appeared HLA-restricted in a later analysis. Judged likely to be a sequencing artifact was a cluster of highly shared sequence variants. TCR beta sequences reportedly predicted most subjects' HLA-A and HLA-B alleles accurately.

Amplification used 60 Vbeta primers and 13 Jbeta primers. The repertoire was sequenced with immunoSEQ multiplex PCR; TCRdb's copy has only in-frame clones and lacks some. This sample has under 200,000 clones, with more than 75% found just once. This TCR derives from a man between 18 and 29 years old in good health and CMV-seropositive. Material for sequencing was PBMCs. The genes are TRBV11-2 and TRBJ2-5; no clear D. Gene TRBJ2-7 matches the end of the DNA better, so the J call may be wrong. CDR3 protein: CASSLGSTRFYEQYF. CDR3 coding DNA: TGTGCCAGCAGCTTAGGCTCCACCAGGTTCTACGAGCAGTACTTC.